This T cell receptor (beta chain) was profiled in a study of T cells in Graves' hyperthyroidism and ophthalmopathy. As for the study in general: Peripheral blood was drawn at first diagnosis, prior to all treatment. Whole-study findings and limits: Median prediction lead before ophthalmopathy onset was around seven months with the model. Most thyroid clonotypes with frequency above 0.001 were detected in blood. Separating ophthalmopathy from stable hyperthyroidism was achieved by a 13 V-J model.

RNA transcripts provided the source from which TCR beta CDR3 regions were amplified. An initial round of RT-PCR targeting the TCR CDR3 relied on the HTBI primer set. MiXCR, run by TCRdb on the multiplex PCR reads, gives a single entry per CDR3 protein. The sample has roughly 240,000 distinct CDR3 sequences, over 20% seen once. This clonotype occurred many times. Its antigen is as yet unknown. Sequencing was done on a sample of blood. This TCR derives from a woman between 35 and 50 years old with Graves' ophthalmopathy.

The CDR3: CASSVDRDYGYTF. The CDR3 region has the DNA TGCGCCAGCAGCGTGGACAGGGACTATGGCTACACCTTC. This chain uses TRBV5-1 with TRBJ1-2, with 8 nucleotides matching TRBD1. CDR3 length: 13 amino acids. The V segment lost 4 bases and the J segment 3 bases; nucleotides outside the gene matches: 2. Germline V lookup: CDR1 SGHRS, CDR2 YFSETQ.